The source of this TCR beta chain is a study of T cells after posttransplantation cyclophosphamide. Overall study findings and caveats: TRB clonality was highly associated with recipient CMV seropositivity and reactivation. Donor-recipient repertoire similarity was low at 1-2 months, rising over year one. Skin or GI-infiltrating T cells shared few TRB sequences with blood.

In the case of this clone: Its antigen remains unknown.

Only in-frame clones appear in the TCRdb table, and some are missing; sequencing was by immunoSEQ multiplex PCR. The sample contains more than 15,000 clones, around nine tenths of which appear only once. Control samples came 1 year after myeloablative marrow transplants with methotrexate plus calcineurin inhibitor. Germline CDR1 is MNHEY and CDR2 is SMNVEV (reference sequence). J gave up 4 bases and V 3 bases, and 3 bases lay outside the gene matches. CDR3 length: 14 amino acids. The receptor comes from a male patient aged 45-60 years who received an allogeneic stem cell transplant from an unrelated donor, was CMV-positive, and had chronic GVHD only. T cells may partly derive from the graft donor. V and J are TRBV27 and TRBJ1-1; the match to TRBD1 covers 9 bases. The specimen comprised PBMCs, sampled after an allogeneic stem cell transplant with a calcineurin inhibitor and methotrexate. DNA of the CDR3: TGTGCCAGCAGTTTCAAGACAGGGGGCACTGAAGCTTTCTTT. This encodes CASSFKTGGTEAFF.